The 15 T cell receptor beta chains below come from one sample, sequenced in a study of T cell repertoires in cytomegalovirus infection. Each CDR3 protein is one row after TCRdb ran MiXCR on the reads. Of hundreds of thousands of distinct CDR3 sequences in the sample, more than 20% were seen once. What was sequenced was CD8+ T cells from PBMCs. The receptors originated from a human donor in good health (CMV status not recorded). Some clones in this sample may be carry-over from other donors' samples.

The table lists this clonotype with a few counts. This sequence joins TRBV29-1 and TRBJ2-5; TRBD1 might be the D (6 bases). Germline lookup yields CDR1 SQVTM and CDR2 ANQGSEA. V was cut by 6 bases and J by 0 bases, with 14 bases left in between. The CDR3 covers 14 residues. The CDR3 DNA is TGCAGCGTCCACCAGGGGCATTACCAAGAGACCCAGTACTTC. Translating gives CSVHQGHYQETQYF.

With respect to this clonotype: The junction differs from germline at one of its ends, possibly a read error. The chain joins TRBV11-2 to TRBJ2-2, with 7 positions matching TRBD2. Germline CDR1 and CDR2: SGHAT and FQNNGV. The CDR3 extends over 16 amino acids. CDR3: CVSSPRTGGNTGELFF. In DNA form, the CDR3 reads TGTGTCAGCAGCCCTCGGACGGGAGGGAACACCGGGGAGCTGTTTTTT.

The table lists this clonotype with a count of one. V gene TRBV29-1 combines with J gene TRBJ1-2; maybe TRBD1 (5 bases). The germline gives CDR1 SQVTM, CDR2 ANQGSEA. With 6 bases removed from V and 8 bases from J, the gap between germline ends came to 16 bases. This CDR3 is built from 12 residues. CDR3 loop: CSVRLGGGGYTF. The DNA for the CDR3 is TGCAGCGTCCGCTTGGGGGGAGGCGGCTACACCTTC. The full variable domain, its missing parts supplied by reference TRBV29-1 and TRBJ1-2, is SAVISQKPSRDICQRGTSLTIQCQVDSQVTMMFWYRQQPGQSLTLIATANQGSEATYESGFVIDKFPISRPNLTFSTLTVSNMSPEDSSIYLCSVRLGGGGYTFGSGTRLTVV.

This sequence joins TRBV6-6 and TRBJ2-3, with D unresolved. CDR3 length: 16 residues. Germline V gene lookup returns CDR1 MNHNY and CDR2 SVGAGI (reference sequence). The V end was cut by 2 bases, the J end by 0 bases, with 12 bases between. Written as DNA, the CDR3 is TGTGCCAGCAGTTACCCTAAGGGTACTAGCACAGATACGCAGTATTTT. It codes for CASSYPKGTSTDTQYF.

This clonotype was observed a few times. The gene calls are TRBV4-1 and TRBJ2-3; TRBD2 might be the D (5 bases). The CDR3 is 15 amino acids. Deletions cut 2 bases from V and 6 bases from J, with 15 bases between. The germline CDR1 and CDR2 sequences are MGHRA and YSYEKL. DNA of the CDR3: TGCGCCAGCAGCCAACTTCCCGAGGGCCGCGATACGCAGTATTTT. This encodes CASSQLPEGRDTQYF.

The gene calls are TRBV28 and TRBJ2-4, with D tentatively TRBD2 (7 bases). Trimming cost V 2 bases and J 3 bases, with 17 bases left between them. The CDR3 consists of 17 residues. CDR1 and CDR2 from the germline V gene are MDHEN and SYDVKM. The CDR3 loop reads CASSLLRGGMNKNIQYF. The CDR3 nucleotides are TGTGCCAGCAGTTTACTTAGGGGGGGGATGAACAAAAACATTCAGTACTTC.

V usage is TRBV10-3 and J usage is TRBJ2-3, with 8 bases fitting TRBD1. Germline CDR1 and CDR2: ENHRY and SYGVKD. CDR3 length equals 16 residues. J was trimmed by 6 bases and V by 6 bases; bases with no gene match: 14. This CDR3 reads CAISDPRQGNSDTQYF. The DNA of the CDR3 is TGTGCCATCAGCGACCCCCGACAGGGGAACTCGGATACGCAGTATTTT.

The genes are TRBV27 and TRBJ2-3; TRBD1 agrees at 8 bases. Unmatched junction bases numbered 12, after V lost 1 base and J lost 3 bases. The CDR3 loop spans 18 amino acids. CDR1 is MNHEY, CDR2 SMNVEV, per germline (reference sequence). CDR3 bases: TGTGCCAGCAGTTTATTGACTCCCGGGACAGGTGGGACAGATACGCAGTATTTT. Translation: CASSLLTPGTGGTDTQYF.

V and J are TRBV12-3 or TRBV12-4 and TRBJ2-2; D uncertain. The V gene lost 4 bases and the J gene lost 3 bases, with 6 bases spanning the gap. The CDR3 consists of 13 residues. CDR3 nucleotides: TGTGCCAGCAGTTCCACCTACACCGGGGAGCTGTTTTTT. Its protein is CASSSTYTGELFF.

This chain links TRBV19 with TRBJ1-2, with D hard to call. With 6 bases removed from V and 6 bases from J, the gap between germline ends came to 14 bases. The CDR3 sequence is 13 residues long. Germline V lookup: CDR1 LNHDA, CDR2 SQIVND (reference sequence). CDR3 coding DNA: TGTGCCAGTAGCCATGGGCGCCGGAATGGCTACACCTTC. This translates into CASSHGRRNGYTF.

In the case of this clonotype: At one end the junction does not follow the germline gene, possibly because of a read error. The CDR3 protein is CANSAHQGTDTQYF. The CDR3 region has the DNA TGTGCCAACAGTGCCCATCAGGGGACAGATACGCAGTATTTT. V gene TRBV28 combines with J gene TRBJ2-3; possible D gene TRBD1, 6 bases. CDR1 and CDR2 (germline): MDHEN, SYDVKM. CDR3 length: 14 residues.

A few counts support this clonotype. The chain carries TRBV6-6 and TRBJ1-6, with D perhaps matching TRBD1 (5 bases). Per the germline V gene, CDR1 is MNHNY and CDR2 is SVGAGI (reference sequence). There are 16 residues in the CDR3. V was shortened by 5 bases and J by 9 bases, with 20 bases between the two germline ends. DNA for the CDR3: TGTGCCAGCAGTCACCCGCCGGCAGGGTTTGGTTCACCCCTCCACTTT. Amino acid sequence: CASSHPPAGFGSPLHF.

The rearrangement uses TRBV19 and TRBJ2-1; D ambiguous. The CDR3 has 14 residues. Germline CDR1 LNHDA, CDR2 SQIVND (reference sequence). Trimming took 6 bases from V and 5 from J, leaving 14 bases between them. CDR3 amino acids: CASSPEPFHNEQFF. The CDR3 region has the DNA TGTGCCAGTAGCCCCGAGCCTTTCCACAATGAGCAGTTCTTC.

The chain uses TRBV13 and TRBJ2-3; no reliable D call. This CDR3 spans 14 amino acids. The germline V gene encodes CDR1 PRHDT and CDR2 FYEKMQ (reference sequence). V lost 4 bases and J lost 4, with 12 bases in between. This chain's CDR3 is CASSYGRPADTQYF. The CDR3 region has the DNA TGTGCCAGCAGCTACGGACGCCCGGCAGATACGCAGTATTTT. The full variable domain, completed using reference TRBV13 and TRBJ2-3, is AAGVIQSPRHLIKEKRETATLKCYPIPRHDTVYWYQQGPGQDPQFLISFYEKMQSDKGSIPDRFSAQQFSDYHSELNMSSLELGDSALYFCASSYGRPADTQYFGPGTRLTVL.

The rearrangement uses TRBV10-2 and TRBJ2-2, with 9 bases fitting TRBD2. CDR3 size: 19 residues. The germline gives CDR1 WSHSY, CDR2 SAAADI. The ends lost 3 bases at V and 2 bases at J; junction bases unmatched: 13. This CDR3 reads CASSEPGLALSLNTGELFF. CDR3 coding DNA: TGCGCCAGCAGTGAACCGGGACTAGCTCTCTCGCTTAACACCGGGGAGCTGTTTTTT.